Listed here is a single TCR beta chain. Its antigen remains unidentified. The data originate from a study of CD8 T cells in ankylosing spondylitis. Study results and caveats: Seemingly characteristic of ankylosing spondylitis blood was a TCR beta motif consisting of under ten highly homologous variants.

MiXCR was run by TCRdb on the 5' RACE reads, yielding one entry per CDR3 protein. Of over 200,000 distinct CDR3 sequences in the sample, approximately 20% are singletons; the top ten hold under 45%. The TCR originated in a male donor with ankylosing spondylitis. The sequencing sample was made of blood, either unsorted or a sorted T cell fraction (not recorded which).

The CDR3 here is CASSEKGPLEEAFF. CDR3 sequence (DNA): TGTGCCAGCAGTGAAAAAGGCCCCCTCGAGGAAGCTTTCTTT. The gene calls are TRBV2 and TRBJ1-1, with D uncertain. Germline V gives CDR1 SNHLY, CDR2 FYNNEI. V lost 2 bases and J 8 bases, leaving 15 bases between the germline ends. The CDR3 runs 14 residues.